This TCR beta chain is drawn from a study of T cells after yellow fever vaccination. A universal primer site and UMIs were added as TCR cDNA was made by 5'RACE template switching. TCRdb processed the 5' RACE reads anew with MiXCR; each CDR3 protein has one entry. Of some 670,000 distinct CDR3 sequences listed, 10% to 15% are singletons. Germline loops: CDR1 MNHEY, CDR2 SMNVEV (reference sequence). This CDR3 is 16 amino acids long. V shed 0 bases and J shed 4 bases, with 12 bases lying between them. The input for sequencing was PBMCs, taken on the day of the yellow fever booster vaccination. This receptor was taken from a young man who received the YFV17D yellow fever vaccine. The chain uses TRBV27 and TRBJ2-2; D may correspond to TRBD1 or TRBD2 (6 bases each). This CDR3 reads CASSLSWGASTGELFF. In DNA, the CDR3 is TGTGCCAGCAGTTTATCCTGGGGGGCTTCCACCGGGGAGCTGTTTTTT.